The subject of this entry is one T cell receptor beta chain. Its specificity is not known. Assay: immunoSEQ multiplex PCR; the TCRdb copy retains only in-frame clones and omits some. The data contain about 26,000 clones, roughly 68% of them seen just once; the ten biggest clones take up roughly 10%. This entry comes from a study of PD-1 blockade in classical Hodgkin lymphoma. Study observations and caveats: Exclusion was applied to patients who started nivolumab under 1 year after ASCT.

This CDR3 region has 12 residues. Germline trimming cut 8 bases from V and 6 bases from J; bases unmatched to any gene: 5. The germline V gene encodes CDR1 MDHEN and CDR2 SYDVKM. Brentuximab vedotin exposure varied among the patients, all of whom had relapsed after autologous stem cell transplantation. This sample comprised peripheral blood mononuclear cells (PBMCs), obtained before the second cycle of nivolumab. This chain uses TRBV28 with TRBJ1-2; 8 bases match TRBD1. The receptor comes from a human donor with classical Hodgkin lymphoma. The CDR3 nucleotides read TGTGCCAGCCTCGACAGGGGCAATGGCTACACCTTC. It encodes CASLDRGNGYTF.